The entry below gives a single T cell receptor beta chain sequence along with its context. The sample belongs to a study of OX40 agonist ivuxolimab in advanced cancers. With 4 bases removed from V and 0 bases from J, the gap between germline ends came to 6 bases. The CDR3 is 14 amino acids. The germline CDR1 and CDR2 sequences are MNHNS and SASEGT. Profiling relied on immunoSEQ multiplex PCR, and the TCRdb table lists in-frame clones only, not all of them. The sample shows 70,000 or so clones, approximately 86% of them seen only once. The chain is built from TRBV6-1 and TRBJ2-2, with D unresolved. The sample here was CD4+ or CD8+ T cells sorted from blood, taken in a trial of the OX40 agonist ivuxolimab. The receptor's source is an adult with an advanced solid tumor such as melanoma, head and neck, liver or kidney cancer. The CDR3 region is CASSVLSNTGELFF. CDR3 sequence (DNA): TGTGCCAGCAGTGTGTTATCGAACACCGGGGAGCTGTTTTTT.